The 14 T cell receptor beta chains reported below all come from one sample, sequenced in a study of identical twins. TCRdb reanalysed the 5' RACE reads using MiXCR and keeps one entry per CDR3 protein. The sample carries about 530,000 distinct CDR3 sequences, 20% to 25% recorded once. This sample also belongs to another study, concerning yellow fever vaccine responses in identical twins.

Sequenced material: CD4+ T cells sorted from blood. The receptors stem from a woman under 30 in good health.

This clonotype was seen a handful of times. J is TRBJ2-1 and V is TRBV6-1; no clear D gene. Germline values: CDR1 MNHNS, CDR2 SASEGT. This CDR3 comprises 15 residues. Trimming took 6 bases from V and 1 from J, leaving 13 bases between them. This CDR3 is CASRPTEQSYNEQFF. Here the CDR3 DNA reads TGTGCCAGCAGGCCCACAGAGCAGTCCTACAATGAGCAGTTCTTC.

The V gene is TRBV5-1, the J gene TRBJ2-1, with 13 bases fitting TRBD2. J gave up 10 bases and V 4 bases, and 11 bases lay outside the gene matches. There are 16 residues in the CDR3. Germline V gene lookup returns CDR1 SGHRS and CDR2 YFSETQ. CDR3 in amino acids: CASSATGLAGVEEQFF. DNA for the CDR3: TGCGCCAGCAGCGCTACCGGACTAGCGGGAGTGGAAGAGCAGTTCTTC.

The chain employs TRBV20-1 and TRBJ2-3; TRBD2 matches at 13 bases. Germline-derived CDR1 and CDR2 are DFQATT and SNEGSKA (reference sequence). The CDR3 spans 17 residues. The V and J ends lost 0 bases and 2 bases, in that order; junction bases with no gene match: 5. The CDR3 region has the DNA TGCAGTGCTAGAGATCTGGGGACTAGCGGGACCACAGATACGCAGTATTTT. As protein: CSARDLGTSGTTDTQYF.

This clonotype was found a few times. The V call is TRBV5-1, the J call TRBJ2-3, with D hard to call. Germline CDR1 and CDR2: SGHRS and YFSETQ. V was trimmed by 2 bases and J by 2 bases, leaving 18 bases between them. This CDR3 is built from 17 residues. The CDR3 is CASSFGYGRAYTDTQYF. CDR3 DNA: TGCGCCAGCAGCTTTGGATACGGTCGGGCCTACACAGATACGCAGTATTTT.

V gene TRBV20-1 combines with J gene TRBJ2-5; TRBD2 aligns across 7 bases. Per germline, CDR1 DFQATT and CDR2 SNEGSKA (reference sequence). The CDR3 contains 14 residues. J gave up 5 bases and V 3 bases, and 9 bases lay outside the gene matches. The CDR3 coding sequence is TGCAGTGCTAGCTTGGCGGGAGTAGAGGAGACCCAGTACTTC. It specifies CSASLAGVEETQYF.

The gene calls are TRBV5-1 and TRBJ1-2; 11 nucleotides line up with TRBD1. The CDR3 spans 15 residues. Germline V gene data show CDR1 as SGHRS and CDR2 as YFSETQ. V dropped 3 bases and J dropped 8; count of bases not matched to a gene: 9. The CDR3 sequence is CASSSQMGQGEGYTF. The CDR3 DNA follows: TGCGCCAGCAGCTCCCAAATGGGACAGGGGGAAGGCTACACCTTC.

The V and J genes are TRBV5-1 and TRBJ2-1; a possible D gene is TRBD2 (5 bases). Germline CDR1 and CDR2: SGHRS and YFSETQ. The CDR3 sequence is 14 residues long. V lost 0 bases to trimming and J lost 6 bases, with 10 bases between them. The DNA of the CDR3 is TGCGCCAGCAGCTTGGTTATTGAGGGCAATGAGCAGTTCTTC. The encoded protein is CASSLVIEGNEQFF.

This clonotype showed up just a few times. The chain links TRBV6-1 to TRBJ2-3; 7 bases line up with TRBD1. J was trimmed by 4 bases and V by 6 bases; bases with no gene match: 7. The CDR3 is made up of 14 amino acids. The germline gives CDR1 MNHNS, CDR2 SASEGT. The CDR3 spells CASSQTGSPDTQYF. CDR3 bases: TGTGCCAGCAGCCAGACAGGGTCCCCAGATACGCAGTATTTT.

V usage is TRBV5-1 and J usage is TRBJ2-7; D might be TRBD1 or TRBD2, each matching 5 bases. This CDR3 comprises 13 residues. Looked up from germline, CDR1 is SGHRS and CDR2 is YFSETQ. V lost 6 bases and J 3 bases, leaving 13 bases between the germline ends. The CDR3 sequence: CASTRGPSYEQYF. The CDR3, as DNA: TGCGCCAGCACCCGGGGACCGAGCTACGAGCAGTACTTC.

The J gene is TRBJ2-1, the V gene TRBV5-1, with 7 bases lining up with TRBD1. V lost 4 bases and J lost 7; bases outside the gene matches: 8. Germline V gene data show CDR1 as SGHRS and CDR2 as YFSETQ. This CDR3 spans 14 amino acids. CDR3 nucleotide sequence: TGCGCCAGCAGCCCCTTACAGGGGAGTAATGAGCAGTTCTTC. Translation: CASSPLQGSNEQFF.

In its sample, this clonotype was seen a few times. This chain connects TRBV2 to TRBJ2-1; the match to TRBD1 covers 8 bases. The CDR3 is 12 amino acids. V shed 5 bases, J shed 12 bases, and the junction held 6 bases outside the gene matches. From germline, CDR1 is SNHLY and CDR2 FYNNEI. The CDR3 spells CASSQHDRGQFF. The CDR3 coding sequence is TGTGCCAGCAGTCAGCACGACAGGGGGCAGTTCTTC.

The chain is built from TRBV7-2 and TRBJ2-2; 11 bases fit TRBD2. Germline V lookup: CDR1 SGHTA, CDR2 FQGNSA. The CDR3 is made up of 17 amino acids. Trimming removed 5 bases from V and 5 bases from J; junction bases left unmatched: 10. CDR3 sequence: CASSPGLAAIITGELFF. CDR3 bases: TGTGCCAGCAGCCCGGGACTAGCGGCAATAATAACCGGGGAGCTGTTTTTT.

The chain carries TRBV14 and TRBJ2-4; unclear D gene. The germline V and J ends were trimmed by 2 bases and 6 bases, with 17 bases remaining between them. The CDR3 sequence is 16 residues long. CDR1 SGHDN and CDR2 FVKESK come from the germline V gene. The CDR3 is CASSQTVSFGPNIQYF. As DNA, the CDR3 is TGTGCCAGCAGCCAAACTGTATCCTTCGGCCCAAACATTCAGTACTTC.

The chain has TRBV3-1 and TRBJ2-7, with 7 positions matching TRBD2. V lost 9 bases and J lost 1; bases outside the gene matches: 18. The CDR3 covers 17 residues. Germline CDR1 is LGHDT and CDR2 is YNNKEL (reference sequence). CDR3 in DNA: TGTGCCAGTAGCAAGACCCGAGGTACGGGAGGTTCCTACGAGCAGTACTTC. Translated, it gives CASSKTRGTGGSYEQYF.